A single sample is the source of the 5 T cell receptor beta chains below, sequenced in a study of T cell responses to AZD1222 COVID-19 vaccine. Data came from immunoSEQ multiplex PCR; TCRdb stores just in-frame clones and leaves some out. The profile covers some 120,000 clones, with about 90% appearing a single time and approximately 1% taken by the ten largest. The material sequenced was peripheral blood, taken on day 0 of AZD1222 vaccination. The receptor set was obtained from an adult in good health.

The chain is built from TRBV10-3 and TRBJ1-2; D is unclear. This CDR3 spans 14 amino acids. Trimming stripped 0 bases from V and 5 bases from J, with 10 bases between. Germline V CDR1 and CDR2: ENHRY, SYGVKD. The CDR3 DNA reads TGTGCCATCAGTGAGTCTACAGACCGGTATGGCTACACCTTC. It encodes CAISESTDRYGYTF.

In its sample, this clone was seen once. The rearrangement links TRBV10-3 to TRBJ2-3; 7 bases agree with TRBD2. This CDR3 spans 13 amino acids. Germline values: CDR1 ENHRY, CDR2 SYGVKD. The trim removed 8 bases at V and 4 bases at J, leaving 6 bases unmatched. CDR3: CAIGPRGADTQYF. The DNA of the CDR3 is TGTGCCATCGGGCCCCGGGGGGCAGATACGCAGTATTTT.

This clone was seen a single time. The chain combines TRBV5-3 with TRBJ2-5, with 10 positions matching TRBD2. TRBV5-3 is assigned to the ORF class and has an uncertain function. The CDR3 extends over 15 amino acids. The V segment lost 2 bases and the J segment 5 bases; nucleotides outside the gene matches: 6. The CDR3 sequence: CARSFTTSGKETQYF. In nucleotides, the CDR3 is TGTGCCAGAAGCTTTACCACTAGCGGGAAGGAGACCCAGTACTTC.

The rearrangement uses TRBV7-3 and TRBJ2-1; unclear D gene. Per the germline V gene, CDR1 is SGHTA and CDR2 is FQGTGA. The ends were cut back, 6 bases at V and 0 bases at J, with 9 bases in the middle. The CDR3 has 14 residues. CDR3 amino acids: CASRDVNSYNEQFF. CDR3 DNA: TGTGCCAGCAGGGACGTAAACTCCTACAATGAGCAGTTCTTC.

Only one count was recorded for this clone. The rearrangement uses TRBV10-3 and TRBJ1-2, with unresolved D. The CDR3 has 13 amino acids. The germline CDR1 and CDR2 sequences are ENHRY and SYGVKD. Trimming removed 8 bases from V and 3 bases from J, with 13 bases in between. CDR3 loop: CAISAGSYYGYTF. The DNA for the CDR3 is TGTGCCATCTCGGCCGGGAGCTACTATGGCTACACCTTC.